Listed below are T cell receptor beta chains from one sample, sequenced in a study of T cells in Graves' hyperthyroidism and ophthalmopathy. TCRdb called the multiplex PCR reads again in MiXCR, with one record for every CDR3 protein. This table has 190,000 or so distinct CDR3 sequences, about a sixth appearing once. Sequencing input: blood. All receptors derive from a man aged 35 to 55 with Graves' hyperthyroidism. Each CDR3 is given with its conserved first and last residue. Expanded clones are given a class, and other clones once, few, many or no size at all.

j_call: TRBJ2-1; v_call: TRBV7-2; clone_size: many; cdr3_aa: CASSLIRGNEQFF
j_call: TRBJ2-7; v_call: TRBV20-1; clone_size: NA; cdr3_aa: CSAPRGVEQYF
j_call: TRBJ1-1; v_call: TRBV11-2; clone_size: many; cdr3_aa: CASSKGIQQAFF
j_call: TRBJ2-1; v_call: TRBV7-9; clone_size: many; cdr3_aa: CASSSKSIGEQFF
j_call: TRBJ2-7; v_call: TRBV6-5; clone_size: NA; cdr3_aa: CASSYLGGLYEQYF
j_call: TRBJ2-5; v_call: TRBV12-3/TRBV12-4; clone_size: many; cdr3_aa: CASSPPQETQYF
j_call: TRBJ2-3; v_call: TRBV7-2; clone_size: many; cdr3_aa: CASSPGLSTDTQYF
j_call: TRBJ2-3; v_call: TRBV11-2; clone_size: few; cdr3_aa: CASSLNARDSDTQYF
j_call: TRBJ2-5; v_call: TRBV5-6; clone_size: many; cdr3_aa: CASVYRTQETQYF
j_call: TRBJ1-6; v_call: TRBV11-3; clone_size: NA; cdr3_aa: CASSRGADSPLHF
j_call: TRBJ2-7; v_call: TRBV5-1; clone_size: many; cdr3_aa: CASSFVEANTGEQYF
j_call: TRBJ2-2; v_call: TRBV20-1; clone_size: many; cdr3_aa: CSARVGTGELFF
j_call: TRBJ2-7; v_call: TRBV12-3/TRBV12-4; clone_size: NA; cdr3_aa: CASSSTGFPEQYF
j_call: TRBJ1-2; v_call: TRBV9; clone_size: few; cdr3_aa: CASSVPGGYGYTF
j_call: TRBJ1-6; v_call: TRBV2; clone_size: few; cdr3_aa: CASSEGNSPLHF
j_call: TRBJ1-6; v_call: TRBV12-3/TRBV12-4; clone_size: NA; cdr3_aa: CASSPGYGNSPLHF
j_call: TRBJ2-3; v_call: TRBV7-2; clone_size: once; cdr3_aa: CASSLALAGVTDTQYF
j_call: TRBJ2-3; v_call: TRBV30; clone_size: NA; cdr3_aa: CAWILRVDTQYF
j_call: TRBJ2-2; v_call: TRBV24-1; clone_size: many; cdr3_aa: CATSDRGTGTAGELFF
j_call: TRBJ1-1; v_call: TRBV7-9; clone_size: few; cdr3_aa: CASAPPGGTEAFF
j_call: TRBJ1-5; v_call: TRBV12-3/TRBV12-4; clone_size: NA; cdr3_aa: CASSLIGSNQPQHF
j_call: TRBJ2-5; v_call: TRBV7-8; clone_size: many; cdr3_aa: CASSQLPRSWRGETQYF
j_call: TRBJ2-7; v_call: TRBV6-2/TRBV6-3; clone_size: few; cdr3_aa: CASSTLWVAHEQYF
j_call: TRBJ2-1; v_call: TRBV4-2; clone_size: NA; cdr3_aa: CASSQGNPRRGLYNEQFF
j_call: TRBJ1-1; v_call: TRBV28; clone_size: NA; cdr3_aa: CASSYRAGVAFF
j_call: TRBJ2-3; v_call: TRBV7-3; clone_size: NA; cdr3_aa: CASTEGGGSTDTQYF
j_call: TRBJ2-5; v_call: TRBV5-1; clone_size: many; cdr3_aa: CASSLGAGLGETQYF
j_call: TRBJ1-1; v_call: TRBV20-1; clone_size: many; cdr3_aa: CSARNGGAFF
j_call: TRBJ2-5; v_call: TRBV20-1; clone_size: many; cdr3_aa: CSARDHSDSRQETQYF
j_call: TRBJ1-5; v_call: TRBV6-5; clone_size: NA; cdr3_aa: CASRRTGVGYSNQPQHF
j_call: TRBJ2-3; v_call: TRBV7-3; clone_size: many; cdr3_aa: CASSLVAGGLADTQYF
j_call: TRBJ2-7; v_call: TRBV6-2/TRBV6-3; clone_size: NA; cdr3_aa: CASSDPGGGAYEQYF
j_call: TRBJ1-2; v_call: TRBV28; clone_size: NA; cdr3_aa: CASSRGGQGGGYTF
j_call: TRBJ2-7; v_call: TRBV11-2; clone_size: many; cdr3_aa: CASSLGQGEQYF
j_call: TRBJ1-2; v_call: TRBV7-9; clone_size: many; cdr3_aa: CASSPGGGTYGYTF
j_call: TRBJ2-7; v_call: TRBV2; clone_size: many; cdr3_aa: CASRTDGRSYEQYF